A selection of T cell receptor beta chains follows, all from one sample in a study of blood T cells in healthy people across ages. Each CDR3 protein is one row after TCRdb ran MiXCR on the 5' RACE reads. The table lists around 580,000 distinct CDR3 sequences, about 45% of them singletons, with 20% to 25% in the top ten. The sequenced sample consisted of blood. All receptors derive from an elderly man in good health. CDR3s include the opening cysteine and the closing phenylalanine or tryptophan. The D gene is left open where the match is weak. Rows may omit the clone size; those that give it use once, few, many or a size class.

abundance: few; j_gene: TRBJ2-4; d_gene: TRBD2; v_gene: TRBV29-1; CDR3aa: CSVVVLAGEAAKNIQYF; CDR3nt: TGCAGCGTTGTGGTTCTAGCGGGAGAGGCGGCCAAAAACATTCAGTACTTC
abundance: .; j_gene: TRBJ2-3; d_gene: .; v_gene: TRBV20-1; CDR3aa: CSTPRAPQKTQYF; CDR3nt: TGCAGCACCCCGAGGGCCCCCCAAAAGACGCAGTATTTT
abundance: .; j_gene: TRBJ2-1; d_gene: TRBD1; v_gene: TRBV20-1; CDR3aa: CSARGTVYNEQFF; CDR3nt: TGCAGTGCCAGGGGGACGGTATACAATGAGCAGTTCTTC
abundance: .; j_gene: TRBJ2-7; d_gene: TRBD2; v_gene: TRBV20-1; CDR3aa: CSADPTSHPGLAGGISYEQYF; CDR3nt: TGCAGTGCCGACCCGACCTCACATCCGGGACTAGCGGGGGGCATATCCTACGAGCAGTACTTC
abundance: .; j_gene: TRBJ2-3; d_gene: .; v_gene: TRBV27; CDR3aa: CASSLYGTDTQYF; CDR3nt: TGTGCCAGCAGTTTATATGGCACAGATACGCAGTATTTT
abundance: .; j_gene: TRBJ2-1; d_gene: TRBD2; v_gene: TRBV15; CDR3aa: CATSRDREVSYNEQFF; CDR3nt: TGTGCCACCAGCAGAGATCGGGAGGTTTCCTACAATGAGCAGTTCTTC
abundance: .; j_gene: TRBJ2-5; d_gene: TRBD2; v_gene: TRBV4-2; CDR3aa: CASSQEIGLAGETQYF; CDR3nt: TGTGCCAGCAGCCAAGAGATTGGACTAGCGGGAGAGACCCAGTACTTC
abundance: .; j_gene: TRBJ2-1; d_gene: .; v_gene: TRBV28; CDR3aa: CASTMGGNYNEQFF; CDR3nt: TGTGCCAGCACCATGGGCGGAAACTACAATGAGCAGTTCTTC
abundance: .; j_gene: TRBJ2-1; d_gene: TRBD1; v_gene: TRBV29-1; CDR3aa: CSVGQGGFNEQFF; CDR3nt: TGCAGCGTTGGACAGGGGGGGTTCAATGAGCAGTTCTTC
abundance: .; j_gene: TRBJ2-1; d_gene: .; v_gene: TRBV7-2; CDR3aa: CASSLGTDRNEQFF; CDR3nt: TGTGCCAGCAGCTTAGGGACAGACCGAAATGAGCAGTTCTTC
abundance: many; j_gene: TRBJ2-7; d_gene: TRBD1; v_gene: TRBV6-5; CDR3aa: CASSYTRQGGAYEQYF; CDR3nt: TGTGCCAGCAGTTACACCCGACAGGGGGGGGCCTACGAGCAGTACTTC
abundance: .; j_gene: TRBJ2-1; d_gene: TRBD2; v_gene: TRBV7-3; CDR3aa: CASRGGAQNNEQFF; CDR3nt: TGTGCCAGCCGGGGGGGGGCGCAGAACAATGAGCAGTTCTTC
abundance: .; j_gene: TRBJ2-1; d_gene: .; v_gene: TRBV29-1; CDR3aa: CSVVLTLGGNEQFF; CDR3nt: TGCAGCGTTGTGCTGACCCTGGGGGGCAATGAGCAGTTCTTC
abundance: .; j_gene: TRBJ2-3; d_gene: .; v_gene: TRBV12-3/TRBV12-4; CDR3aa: CASSLTEQHTDTQYF; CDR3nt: TGTGCCAGCAGTTTGACCGAACAACACACAGATACGCAGTATTTT
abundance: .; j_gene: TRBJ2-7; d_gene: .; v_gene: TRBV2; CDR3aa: CAIRDAYEQYF; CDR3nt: TGTGCCATCCGGGACGCCTACGAGCAGTACTTC
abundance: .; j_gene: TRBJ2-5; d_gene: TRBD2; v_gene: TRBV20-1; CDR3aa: CSARDHGLAGFQETQYF; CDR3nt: TGCAGTGCTAGAGATCACGGACTAGCGGGGTTCCAAGAGACCCAGTACTTC
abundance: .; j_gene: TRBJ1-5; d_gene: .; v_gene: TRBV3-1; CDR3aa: CASSRRQSNQPQHF; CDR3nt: TGTGCCAGCAGCAGACGACAGAGCAATCAGCCCCAGCATTTT
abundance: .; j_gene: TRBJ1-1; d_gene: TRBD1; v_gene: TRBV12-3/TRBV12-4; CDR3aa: CASSLVAGGNTEAFF; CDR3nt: TGTGCCAGCAGTTTAGTCGCAGGGGGGAACACTGAAGCTTTCTTT
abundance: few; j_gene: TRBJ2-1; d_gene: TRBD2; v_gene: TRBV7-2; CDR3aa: CAGDPGLAGVTEQFF; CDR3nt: TGTGCCGGCGATCCGGGACTAGCGGGAGTCACTGAGCAGTTCTTC
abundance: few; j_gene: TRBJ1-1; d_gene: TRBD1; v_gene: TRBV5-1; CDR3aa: CASSEPGQGQGRAFF; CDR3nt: TGCGCCAGCAGCGAGCCGGGACAGGGGCAGGGCAGAGCTTTCTTT
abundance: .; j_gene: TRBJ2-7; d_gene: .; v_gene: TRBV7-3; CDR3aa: CASSREGGTASYEQYF; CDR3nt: TGTGCCAGCAGTCGAGAAGGCGGGACAGCCTCCTACGAGCAGTACTTC
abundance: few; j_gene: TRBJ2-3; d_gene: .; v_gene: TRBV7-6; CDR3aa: CASSFSRRATDTQYF; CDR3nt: TGTGCCAGCAGCTTTAGCCGACGAGCCACAGATACGCAGTATTTT
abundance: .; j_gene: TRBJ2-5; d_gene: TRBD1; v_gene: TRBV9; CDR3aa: CASSPRTGQVETQYF; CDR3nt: TGTGCCAGCAGCCCACGGACAGGGCAAGTGGAGACCCAGTACTTC
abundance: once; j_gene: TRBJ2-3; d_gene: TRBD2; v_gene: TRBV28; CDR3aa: CASSSPVGGDTDTQYF; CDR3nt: TGTGCCAGCAGCTCCCCCGTGGGAGGGGACACAGATACGCAGTATTTT
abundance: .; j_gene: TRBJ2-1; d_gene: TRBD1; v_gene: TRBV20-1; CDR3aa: CSAREDRDARHGDEQFF; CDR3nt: TGCAGTGCTAGGGAAGACAGGGACGCGCGACACGGAGATGAGCAGTTCTTC
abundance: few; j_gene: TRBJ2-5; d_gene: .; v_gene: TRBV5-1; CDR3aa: CASSLETTGETQYF; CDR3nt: TGCGCCAGCAGCTTGGAGACGACCGGGGAGACCCAGTACTTC
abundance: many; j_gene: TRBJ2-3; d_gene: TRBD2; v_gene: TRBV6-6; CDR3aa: CASSPATSGGGDTQYF; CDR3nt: TGTGCCAGCAGTCCCGCAACTAGCGGGGGGGGGGATACGCAGTATTTT
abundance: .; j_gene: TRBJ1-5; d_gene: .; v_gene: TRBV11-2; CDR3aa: CASSLMSANQPQHF; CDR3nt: TGTGCCAGCAGCTTAATGTCAGCTAATCAGCCCCAGCATTTT
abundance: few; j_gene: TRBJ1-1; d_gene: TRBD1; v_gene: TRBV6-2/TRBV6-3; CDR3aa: CASRPTTGEAFF; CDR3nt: TGTGCCAGCAGACCGACGACAGGGGAAGCTTTCTTT
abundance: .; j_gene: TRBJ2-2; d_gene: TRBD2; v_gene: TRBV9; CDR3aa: CASRTSGNTGELFF; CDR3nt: TGTGCCAGTCGGACTAGCGGGAACACCGGGGAGCTGTTTTTT
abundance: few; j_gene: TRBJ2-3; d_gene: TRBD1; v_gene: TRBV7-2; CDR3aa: CAGSLGTDLADTQYF; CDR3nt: TGTGCCGGCAGCTTAGGGACAGACCTGGCCGATACGCAGTATTTT
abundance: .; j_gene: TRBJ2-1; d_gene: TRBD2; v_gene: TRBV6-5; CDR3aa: CASSFLADSYNEQFF; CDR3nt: TGTGCCAGCAGTTTCCTAGCGGACTCCTACAATGAGCAGTTCTTC
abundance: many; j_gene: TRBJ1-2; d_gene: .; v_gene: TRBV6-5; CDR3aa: CASRTRGGYGYTF; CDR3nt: TGTGCCAGCAGGACCCGCGGGGGATATGGCTACACCTTC
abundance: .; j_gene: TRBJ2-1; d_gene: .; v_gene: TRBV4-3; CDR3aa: CASSQETPERHEQFF; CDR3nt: TGCGCCAGCAGCCAAGAGACCCCTGAGAGGCATGAGCAGTTCTTC
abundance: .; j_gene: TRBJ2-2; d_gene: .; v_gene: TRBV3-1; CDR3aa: CASSPSPLIWELFF; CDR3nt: TGTGCCAGCAGCCCCTCTCCGCTGATTTGGGAGCTGTTTTTT
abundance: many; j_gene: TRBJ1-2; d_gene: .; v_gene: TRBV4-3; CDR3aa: CASSRRGGLGYGYTF; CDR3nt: TGCGCCAGCAGTCGTAGAGGGGGATTGGGCTATGGCTACACCTTC
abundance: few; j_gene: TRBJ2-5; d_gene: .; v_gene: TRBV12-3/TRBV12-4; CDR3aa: CASSQGNGQQETQYF; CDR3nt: TGTGCCAGCAGCCAGGGAAATGGACAGCAAGAGACCCAGTACTTC
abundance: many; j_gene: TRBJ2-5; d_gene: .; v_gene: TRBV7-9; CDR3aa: CASSSNTAMYQETQYF; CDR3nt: TGTGCCAGCAGCTCGAACACCGCGATGTACCAAGAGACCCAGTACTTC
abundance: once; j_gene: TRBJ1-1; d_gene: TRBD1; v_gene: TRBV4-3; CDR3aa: CASSPGQGAYTEAFF; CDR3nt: TGCGCCAGCAGCCCCGGCCAGGGGGCCTACACTGAAGCTTTCTTT
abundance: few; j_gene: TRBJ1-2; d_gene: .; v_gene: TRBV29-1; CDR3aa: CSVEVGSHGYTF; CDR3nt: TGCAGCGTTGAAGTCGGGTCTCATGGCTACACCTTC